The clone carrying this TCR beta chain has a handful of counts. The antigen remains undetermined. The data were taken from a study of regulatory T cells in long-lasting Graves disease. General study points: Relative to new patients (under 1,000), persistent patients exhibited greater sharing of public clonotypes (more than 2,500). With persistent disease, TRBV28, TRBJ1-2 and TRBJ2-5 were the favored segments. Having few samples may have compromised the accuracy.

This CDR3 is 15 amino acids long. The germline V gene encodes CDR1 MNHGY and CDR2 SVAAGI. V was clipped by 3 bases and J by 1 base, with 12 bases between them. Both iRepertoire HTBI primers and Arm-PCR of CDR3 regions were used to build the TCR beta libraries. TCRdb reprocessed the multiplex PCR reads via MiXCR and lists one record per CDR3 protein. The repertoire holds around 450,000 distinct CDR3 sequences, with roughly 21% as singletons. This sample's time point: persistent/refractory GD, antithyroid drugs over 5 years with positive TRAb. Isolated PBMC RNA provided the starting material for the TCR library.

This chain links TRBV6-9 with TRBJ1-1; D gene uncertain. This clonotype was obtained from a female donor with Graves disease. The sequences come from peripheral blood mononuclear cells (PBMCs), collected when the disease was refractory, from a patient treated with antithyroid drugs. CDR3 sequence reads: CASSYLAGTNTEAFF. In DNA, the CDR3 is TGTGCCAGCAGTTACTTGGCAGGAACGAACACTGAAGCTTTCTTT.